The clone carrying this T cell receptor beta chain was observed a few times. Its antigen is as yet unknown. CDR1 and CDR2 from the germline V gene are DFQATT and SNEGSKA (reference sequence). The CDR3 has 15 amino acids. Trimming left V 6 bases short and J 3 bases short, with 19 bases between. This specimen belongs to a study of T-cell reconstitution after alpha-beta-depleted transplantation in children. Study findings and constraints: Most T-cell counts and diversity one year after the transplant came from T cells that were newly produced. Approximately two months post-transplant, alpha-beta T cells reportedly originated from several hundred expanded graft clones.

Preparing the TCRbeta library involved the use of unique molecular identifiers. Using its own MiXCR run on the PCR reads, TCRdb lists one record per CDR3 protein. The sample has around 420,000 distinct CDR3 sequences, 15% to 20% seen once. The TCR originated in a boy younger than two who had a stem cell transplant for Wiskott-Aldrich syndrome, so the T cells may come from the graft donor. The V and J genes are TRBV20-1 and TRBJ2-3; D may be TRBD2 (6 bases). The specimen comprised PBMCs, mostly from graft donor cells, sampled 360 days after TCRalphabeta/CD19-depleted stem cell transplant. The CDR3 DNA reads as TGCAGTGCCAAGAGAGGAGGGTTTCAAACAGATACGCAGTATTTT. Its translation: CSAKRGGFQTDTQYF.